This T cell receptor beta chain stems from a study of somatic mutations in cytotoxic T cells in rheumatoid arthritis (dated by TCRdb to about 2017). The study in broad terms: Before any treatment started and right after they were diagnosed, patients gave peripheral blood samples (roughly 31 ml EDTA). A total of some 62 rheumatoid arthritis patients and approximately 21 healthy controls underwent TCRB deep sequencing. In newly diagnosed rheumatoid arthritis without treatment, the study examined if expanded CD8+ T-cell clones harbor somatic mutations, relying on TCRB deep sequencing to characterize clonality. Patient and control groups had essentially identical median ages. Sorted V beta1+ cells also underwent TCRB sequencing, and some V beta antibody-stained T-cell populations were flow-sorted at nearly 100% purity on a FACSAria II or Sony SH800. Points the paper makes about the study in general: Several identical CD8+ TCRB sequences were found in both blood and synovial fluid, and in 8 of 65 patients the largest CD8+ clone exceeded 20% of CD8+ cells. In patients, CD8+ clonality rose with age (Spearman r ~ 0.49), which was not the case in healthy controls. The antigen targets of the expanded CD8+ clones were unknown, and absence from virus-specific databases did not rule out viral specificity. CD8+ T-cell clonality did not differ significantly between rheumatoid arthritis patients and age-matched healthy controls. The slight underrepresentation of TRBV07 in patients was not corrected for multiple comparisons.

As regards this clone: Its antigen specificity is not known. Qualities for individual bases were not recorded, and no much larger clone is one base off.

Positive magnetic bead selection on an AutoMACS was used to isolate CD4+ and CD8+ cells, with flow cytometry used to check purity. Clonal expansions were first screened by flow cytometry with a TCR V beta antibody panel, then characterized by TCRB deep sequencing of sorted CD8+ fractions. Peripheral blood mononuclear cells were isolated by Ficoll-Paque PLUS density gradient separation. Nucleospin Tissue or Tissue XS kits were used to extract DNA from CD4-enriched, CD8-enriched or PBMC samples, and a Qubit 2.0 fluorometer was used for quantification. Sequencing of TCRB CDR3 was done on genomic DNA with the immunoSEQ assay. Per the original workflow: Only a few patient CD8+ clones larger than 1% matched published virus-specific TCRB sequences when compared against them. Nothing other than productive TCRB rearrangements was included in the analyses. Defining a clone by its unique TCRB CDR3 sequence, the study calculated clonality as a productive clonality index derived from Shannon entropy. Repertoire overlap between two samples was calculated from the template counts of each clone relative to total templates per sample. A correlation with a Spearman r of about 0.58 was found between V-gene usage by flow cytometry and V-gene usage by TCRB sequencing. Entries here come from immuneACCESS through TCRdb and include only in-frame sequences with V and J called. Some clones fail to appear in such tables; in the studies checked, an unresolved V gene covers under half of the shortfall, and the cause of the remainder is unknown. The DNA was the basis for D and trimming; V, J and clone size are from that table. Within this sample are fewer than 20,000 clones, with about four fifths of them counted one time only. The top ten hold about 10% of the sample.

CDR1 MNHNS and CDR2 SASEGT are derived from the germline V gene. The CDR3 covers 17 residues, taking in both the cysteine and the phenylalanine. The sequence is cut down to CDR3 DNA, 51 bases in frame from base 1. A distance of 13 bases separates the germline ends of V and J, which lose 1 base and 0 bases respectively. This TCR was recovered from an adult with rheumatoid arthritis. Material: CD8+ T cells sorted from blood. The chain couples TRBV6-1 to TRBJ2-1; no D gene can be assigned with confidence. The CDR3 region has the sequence CASSEVAIPSSYNEQFF. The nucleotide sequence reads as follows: TGTGCCAGCAGTGAAGTTGCGATACCGAGCTCCTACAATGAGCAGTTCTTC.